Below are 29 T cell receptor beta chains sequenced from a single sample in a study of vaccination and CD4 T cells after COVID-19. The treatment was: approximately 11-day PBMC culture with coronavirus spike peptide pools or control peptides (ViraFEST assay). No cognate antigen is known for these TCRs. Sequenced with the Oncomine TCR Beta short-read assay was DNA taken from cultured CD4+ T cells. Via MiXCR, TCRdb re-called the PCR reads, giving one row per CDR3 protein. The sample yields fewer than 20,000 distinct CDR3 sequences, about 40% seen once. Material: CD4+ T cells from blood, cultured in vitro, obtained before SARS-CoV-2 vaccination. All receptors derive from a human donor who received a COVID-19 vaccine.

V and J are TRBV6-1 and TRBJ2-7; perhaps TRBD1 as D (6 bases). Germline V gives CDR1 MNHNS, CDR2 SASEGT. Trimming removed 5 bases from V and 3 bases from J, with 8 bases in between. The CDR3 is 12 amino acids. The CDR3 protein is CASSQGFYEQYF. As DNA, the CDR3 is TGTGCCAGCAGTCAGGGGTTCTACGAGCAGTACTTC.

This clonotype was detected only a few times. This chain links TRBV20-1 with TRBJ1-5; D gene unclear. The germline V and J ends were trimmed by 3 bases and 6 bases, with 12 bases remaining between them. There are 13 residues in the CDR3. CDR1 and CDR2 (germline): DFQATT, SNEGSKA (reference sequence). CDR3 bases: TGCAGTGCTAGTATCGGGCAGCTTCAGCCCCAGCATTTT. Its translation is CSASIGQLQPQHF.

The V gene is TRBV7-2, the J gene TRBJ1-2; possible D gene TRBD1, 5 bases. Germline-derived CDR1 and CDR2 are SGHTA and FQGNSA. The germline V and J ends were trimmed by 6 bases and 5 bases, with 19 bases remaining between them. CDR3 length: 15 residues. The CDR3 here is CASSLLPGTEYGYTF. The CDR3 DNA follows: TGTGCCAGCAGTCTTCTTCCCGGGACTGAGTATGGCTACACCTTC.

This clonotype was found a few times. This sequence joins TRBV24-1 and TRBJ2-5, with D possibly TRBD1 on 5 matching bases. The germline gives CDR1 KGHDR, CDR2 SFDVKD. CDR3 length equals 12 residues. Deletions cut 5 bases from V and 7 bases from J, with 10 bases between. The CDR3 spells CATSAGSGTQYF. As DNA, the CDR3 is TGTGCCACCAGTGCAGGGTCCGGGACCCAGTACTTC.

This chain joins TRBV5-1 and TRBJ1-1; TRBD1 matches 7 bases. CDR1 is SGHRS and CDR2 is YFSETQ in the germline V gene. This CDR3 is built from 15 residues. Trimming cost V 4 bases and J 1 base; bases outside gene matches: 7. DNA for the CDR3: TGCGCCAGCAGCCAGAACAGGGGACGGAACACTGAAGCTTTCTTT. It specifies CASSQNRGRNTEAFF.

This chain uses TRBV20-1 with TRBJ2-1, with 9 bases identical to TRBD2. V was clipped by 1 base and J by 9 bases; unmatched bases: 7. The germline CDR1 and CDR2 sequences are DFQATT and SNEGSKA (reference sequence). CDR3 length: 14 residues. This chain's CDR3 is CSARGASGEIEQFF. CDR3 coding DNA: TGCAGTGCTAGAGGTGCTAGCGGGGAGATTGAGCAGTTCTTC.

This chain joins TRBV10-3 and TRBJ1-6; D is uncertain. There are 14 residues in the CDR3. Trimming removed 6 bases from V and 9 bases from J, with 15 bases in between. Germline CDR1 and CDR2: ENHRY and SYGVKD. CDR3 amino acids: CAIRPPGDGSPLHF. The CDR3 nucleotides read TGTGCCATCAGACCCCCCGGAGACGGTTCACCCCTCCACTTT.

Regarding this clonotype: One base away lies a much larger clone, so this may be a sequencing read error. This CDR3 fails to terminate in the conserved phenylalanine or tryptophan, so it likely reflects a read error. The rearrangement uses TRBV15 and TRBJ2-7; D unclear. Germline V gene data show CDR1 as LNHNV and CDR2 as YYDKDF (reference sequence). This CDR3 comprises 13 residues. Trimming cost V 1 base and J 2 bases, with 6 bases left between them. CDR3 protein: CATSRGAPYEQYL. The CDR3 region has the DNA TGTGCCACCAGCAGAGGGGCCCCCTACGAGCAGTACCTC.

This clonotype was counted a few times. V gene TRBV30 combines with J gene TRBJ1-1; the D is unclear. The germline CDR1 and CDR2 sequences are GTSNPN and SVGIG (reference sequence). The CDR3 spans 12 residues. Trimming shortened V by 0 bases and J by 8 bases, and 10 bases separated the two germline ends. CDR3 DNA: TGTGCCTGGAGTGTTGGGTCGGTGGAAGCTTTCTTT. This gives the protein CAWSVGSVEAFF.

This rearrangement joins TRBV7-8 to TRBJ1-6, with a tentative D call TRBD1 (6 bases). V shed 1 base and J shed 2 bases, with 21 bases lying between them. From germline, CDR1 is SGHVS and CDR2 FQNEAQ. This CDR3 is built from 20 residues. CDR3 in amino acids: CASSLVSAQGLRAYNSPLHF. The CDR3 nucleotides are TGTGCCAGCAGCTTAGTCTCTGCTCAGGGGCTCAGGGCCTATAATTCACCCCTCCACTTT.

This clonotype appeared a few times. The chain has TRBV20-1 and TRBJ1-1; a weak D match, TRBD1 (6 bases). The V end was cut by 6 bases, the J end by 3 bases, with 17 bases between. CDR1 and CDR2 from the germline V gene are DFQATT and SNEGSKA (reference sequence). This CDR3 has 14 residues. DNA of the CDR3: TGCAGTGCCCAAGGGGGGGGGAGGTACACTGAAGCTTTCTTT. It encodes CSAQGGGRYTEAFF.

This clonotype was detected once. The CDR3 sequence is CASSEQGGADTQYF. CDR3 bases: TGTGCCAGCAGTGAACAGGGTGGAGCAGATACGCAGTATTTT. The chain recombines TRBV2 with TRBJ2-3; D is perhaps TRBD1 (5 bases). CDR1 SNHLY and CDR2 FYNNEI come from the germline V gene. The CDR3 covers 14 residues. V was pared by 2 bases and J by 4 bases, with 10 bases between. The full variable domain, rest sourced from reference TRBV2 and TRBJ2-3, is EPEVTQTPSHQVTQMGQEVILRCVPISNHLYFYWYRQILGQKVEFLVSFYNNEISEKSEIFDDQFSVERPDGSNFTLKIRSTKLEDSAMYFCASSEQGGADTQYFGPGTRLTVL.

V and J are TRBV18 and TRBJ1-5; unclear D gene. V gave up 3 bases and J gave up 4 bases, with 16 bases separating them. CDR1 is KGHSH, CDR2 LQKENI, per germline. CDR3 length: 16 residues. CDR3 coding DNA: TGTGCCAGCTCACCCGTTCAGAGACCGGAAAATCAGCCCCAGCATTTT. This gives the protein CASSPVQRPENQPQHF.

This clonotype has more than one count but fewer than ten. This sequence joins TRBV30 and TRBJ2-2; D might be TRBD1 (6 bases). The CDR3 has 15 residues. The ends were cut back, 2 bases at V and 3 bases at J, with 13 bases in the middle. The germline gives CDR1 GTSNPN, CDR2 SVGIG (reference sequence). The CDR3 DNA reads TGTGCCTGGAGTATAGGACAGCGTTACACCGGGGAGCTGTTTTTT. This translates into CAWSIGQRYTGELFF. Filled out from reference TRBV30 and TRBJ2-2, the complete variable domain reads SQTIHQWPATLVQPVGSPLSLECTVEGTSNPNLYWYRQAAGRGLQLLFYSVGIGQISSEVPQNLSASRPQDRQFILSSKKLLLSDSGFYLCAWSIGQRYTGELFFGEGSRLTVL.

V is TRBV5-1 and J is TRBJ1-1; possible D gene TRBD1, 5 bases. Looked up from germline, CDR1 is SGHRS and CDR2 is YFSETQ. CDR3 size: 15 residues. The ends were cut back, 0 bases at V and 6 bases at J, with 15 bases in the middle. The DNA for the CDR3 is TGCGCCAGCAGCTTGGACGGGGCACGGGGCGCTGAAGCTTTCTTT. It codes for CASSLDGARGAEAFF.

The rearrangement uses TRBV30 and TRBJ2-5; D not resolved. The V gene lost 4 bases and the J gene lost 4 bases, with 10 bases spanning the gap. The CDR3 totals 12 residues. Germline lookup yields CDR1 GTSNPN and CDR2 SVGIG (reference sequence). In nucleotides, the CDR3 is TGTGCCTGGAACTTTGGATTAGAGACCCAGTACTTC. This codes for CAWNFGLETQYF. Looking up the rest from reference TRBV30 and TRBJ2-5 gives the full variable domain: SQTIHQWPATLVQPVGSPLSLECTVEGTSNPNLYWYRQAAGRGLQLLFYSVGIGQISSEVPQNLSASRPQDRQFILSSKKLLLSDSGFYLCAWNFGLETQYFGPGTRLLVL.

The rearrangement uses TRBV2 and TRBJ2-5; D may be TRBD1 or TRBD2 (5 bases each). V lost 3 bases and J lost 0, with 14 bases in between. Germline loops: CDR1 SNHLY, CDR2 FYNNEI. The CDR3 sequence is 16 residues long. CDR3 amino acids: CASSDGAGPYQETQYF. CDR3 nucleotide sequence: TGTGCCAGCAGTGACGGGGCGGGCCCGTACCAAGAGACCCAGTACTTC.

This chain joins TRBV18 and TRBJ1-1; a weak D match, TRBD1 (5 bases). This CDR3 comprises 12 residues. Germline V lookup: CDR1 KGHSH, CDR2 LQKENI. Trimming removed 7 bases from V and 8 bases from J, with 14 bases in between. This CDR3 is CASFIGEGEAFF. The CDR3 DNA reads as TGTGCCAGCTTTATCGGAGAGGGGGAAGCTTTCTTT.

V gene TRBV10-3 combines with J gene TRBJ2-3; no reliable D call. This CDR3 region has 13 residues. Germline-derived CDR1 and CDR2 are ENHRY and SYGVKD. V was pared by 4 bases and J by 0 bases, with 5 bases between. The chain's CDR3 is CAISGVSTDTQYF. In nucleotides, the CDR3 is TGTGCCATCAGTGGGGTAAGCACAGATACGCAGTATTTT.

The sample holds a few counts of this clonotype. This sequence joins TRBV20-1 and TRBJ2-7, with 8 bases that match TRBD2. The V segment lost 6 bases and the J segment 6 bases; nucleotides outside the gene matches: 19. The germline CDR1 and CDR2 sequences are DFQATT and SNEGSKA (reference sequence). This CDR3 is 16 amino acids long. CDR3 protein: CSASPPGLGGNREQYF. DNA for the CDR3: TGCAGTGCCTCCCCCCCGGGACTAGGAGGAAACCGCGAGCAGTACTTC.

This chain links TRBV3-1 with TRBJ2-5; the D is unclear. The CDR3 is 15 amino acids. V shed 8 bases and J shed 0 bases, with 16 bases lying between them. Germline V gene sequence: CDR1 LGHDT, CDR2 YNNKEL (reference sequence). CDR3 coding DNA: TGTGCCAGCGGTCTCCATGCGGATTACCAAGAGACCCAGTACTTC. Translation: CASGLHADYQETQYF.

The chain is built from TRBV5-5 and TRBJ1-3; D is unresolved. Trimming removed 2 bases at V and 0 bases at J, with 6 bases between. The CDR3 is 14 amino acids. Germline CDR1 is SGHKS and CDR2 is YYEKEE (reference sequence). The CDR3 DNA follows: TGTGCCAGCAGCTTTGTTAGCTCTGGAAACACCATATATTTT. Translated, it gives CASSFVSSGNTIYF.

The V and J genes are TRBV7-2 and TRBJ1-5, with D perhaps TRBD1 (6 bases). The CDR3 is 15 residues long. The germline V gene has CDR1 SGHTA and CDR2 FQGNSA. Trimming took 3 bases from V and 1 from J, leaving 10 bases between them. For the CDR3, the DNA is TGTGCCAGCAGCTTGGGACACCACAGCAATCAGCCCCAGCATTTT. Amino acids: CASSLGHHSNQPQHF.

The V and J genes are TRBV6-5 and TRBJ1-1, with TRBD1 as a possible D gene (6 bases). Trimming cost V 2 bases and J 11 bases, with 15 bases left between them. Per germline, CDR1 MNHEY and CDR2 SVGAGI. This CDR3 has 13 amino acids. The DNA for the CDR3 is TGTGCCAGCAGTTACCCCCCAGGGGCGGTGGCTTTCTTT. It yields the protein CASSYPPGAVAFF.

This sequence joins TRBV2 and TRBJ2-1; possible D gene TRBD1, 7 bases. The CDR3 runs to 15 residues. Germline V lookup: CDR1 SNHLY, CDR2 FYNNEI. Trimming removed 4 bases from V and 4 bases from J, with 14 bases in between. The CDR3 nucleotides are TGTGCCAGCAGTGGGGCCAGGGGGAGGTACAATGAGCAGTTCTTC. This gives the protein CASSGARGRYNEQFF.

The chain links TRBV5-1 to TRBJ2-3, with D possibly matching TRBD1 (6 bases). V was shortened by 4 bases and J by 1 base, with 16 bases between the two germline ends. The CDR3 length is 16 residues. The germline V gene has CDR1 SGHRS and CDR2 YFSETQ. The CDR3 reads CASSARGLRGTDTQYF. CDR3 nucleotide sequence: TGCGCCAGCAGCGCCAGGGGCCTCCGGGGCACAGATACGCAGTATTTT.

The chain joins TRBV11-2 to TRBJ2-7; 12 bases are a match to TRBD2. Germline CDR1 reads SGHAT; CDR2 reads FQNNGV. Trimming took 6 bases from V and 0 from J; bases not matched to a gene: 12. CDR3 length: 18 residues. The CDR3, as DNA: TGTGCCAGCAGACGAGTAGGGACTAGCGGGTTCAGCTCCTACGAGCAGTACTTC. Protein sequence: CASRRVGTSGFSSYEQYF. Full variable domain (missing parts from reference TRBV11-2 and TRBJ2-7): EAGVAQSPRYKIIEKRQSVAFWCNPISGHATLYWYQQILGQGPKLLIQFQNNGVVDDSQLPKDRFSAERLKGVDSTLKIQPAKLEDSAVYLCASRRVGTSGFSSYEQYFGPGTRLTVT.

The V gene is TRBV20-1, the J gene TRBJ2-5; 14 bases line up with TRBD2. The V gene end was trimmed by 6 bases and the J gene end by 4 bases; junction bases not matched to a gene: 4. Per germline, CDR1 DFQATT and CDR2 SNEGSKA (reference sequence). CDR3 length: 14 residues. The DNA for the CDR3 is TGCAGTGCCTCGACTAGCGGGGGGGGAGAGACCCAGTACTTC. Amino acid sequence: CSASTSGGGETQYF.

The chain employs TRBV2 and TRBJ2-5, with D perhaps matching TRBD2 (5 bases). This CDR3 contains 14 residues. Germline-derived CDR1 and CDR2 are SNHLY and FYNNEI. V was pared by 5 bases and J by 7 bases, with 17 bases between. The CDR3 reads CASSNPTEGRTQYF. CDR3 in DNA: TGTGCCAGCAGTAACCCCACTGAGGGTAGGACCCAGTACTTC.